A selection of T cell receptor beta chains follows, all from one sample in a study of shared clonotypes between healthy human individuals. Sequencing used immunoSEQ multiplex PCR; TCRdb keeps in-frame clones, though not all of them. The data contain about 680,000 clones, about 91% of them singletons. Sequenced: naive CD8+ T cells sorted from blood. The receptors were sampled from a man aged 25-40 years in good health. CDR3s include the opening cysteine and the closing phenylalanine or tryptophan. The D gene is left open where the match is weak. Rows may omit the clone size; those that give it use once, few, many or a size class.

>.|TRBJ2-1|10|.|TRBV29-1
TGCAGCGTGCTGTACAATGAGCAGTTCTTC
CSVLYNEQFF
>.|TRBJ1-1|16|once|TRBV5-1
TGCGCCAGCAGCCCGGGATCAGGGGCGTCTCTCCCTGAAGCTTTCTTT
CASSPGSGASLPEAFF
>.|TRBJ2-7|16|.|TRBV27
TGTGCCAGCAGTCCGATAGGGTTGGCAGGGGCGTACGAGCAGTACTTC
CASSPIGLAGAYEQYF
>TRBD2|TRBJ2-3|15|.|TRBV7-6
TGTGCCAGCAGACCAGCGGGAGCCCCCACAGATACGCAGTATTTT
CASRPAGAPTDTQYF
>TRBD2|TRBJ2-7|17|.|TRBV29-1
TGCAGCGTTGAAGATGGTGGGCTAGCGGGAGATTATTACGAGCAGTACTTC
CSVEDGGLAGDYYEQYF
>TRBD1|TRBJ2-7|14|.|TRBV19
TGTGCCAGTAGTATAACAGGGGCCTCCTACGAGCAGTACTTC
CASSITGASYEQYF
>.|TRBJ2-7|15|.|TRBV7-8
TGTGCCAGCAGCCCGGGGGGCAACTACTACTACGAGCAGTACTTC
CASSPGGNYYYEQYF
>TRBD1|TRBJ2-3|12|.|TRBV6-5
TGTGCCAGCAGAACAGGGGGCGATACGCAGTATTTT
CASRTGGDTQYF
>.|TRBJ2-1|16|.|TRBV27
TGTGCCAGCAGTAGCTCTGGGACCCGGTGGGGTAATGAGCAGTTCTTC
CASSSSGTRWGNEQFF
>.|TRBJ1-1|14|.|TRBV7-9
TGTGCCAGCAGCTTAATTGGGCCGAACACTGAAGCTTTCTTT
CASSLIGPNTEAFF
>TRBD2|TRBJ2-5|10|.|TRBV5-1
TGCGCCAGCGCGGGAGAGGCCCAGTACTTC
CASAGEAQYF
>.|TRBJ2-5|14|.|TRBV7-2
TGTGCCAGCAGCTTAGATTTGGGGACTGAGACCCAGTACTTC
CASSLDLGTETQYF
>.|TRBJ2-5|17|.|TRBV29-1
TGCAGCGTTGTCTCGGTGGATCTCCTAGCGAGGGGAGAGACCCAGTACTTC
CSVVSVDLLARGETQYF
>.|TRBJ2-7|13|.|TRBV19
TGTGCCAGCCAACCGGCGAGGGGGTACGAGCAGTACTTC
CASQPARGYEQYF
>.|TRBJ1-2|13|.|TRBV19
TGTGCCAGTAGTCCCGTGGGGATGGACGGCTACACCTTC
CASSPVGMDGYTF
>.|TRBJ2-5|15|.|TRBV2
TGTGCCAGCAAAGTCTCTGGGGGTTACCAAGAGACCCAGTACTTC
CASKVSGGYQETQYF
>.|TRBJ2-1|11|.|TRBV10-3
TGTGCCATCAGTGTTGGAGGGTGGCAGTTCTTC
CAISVGGWQFF
>.|TRBJ2-7|14|.|TRBV10-3
TGTGCCATCAGTGATCTGGTACAGGGTCCCGAGCAGTACTTC
CAISDLVQGPEQYF
>TRBD2|TRBJ2-5|19|.|TRBV7-9
TGTGCCAGCAGCTTAAGGAAATGGGCTAGCGGGAGCAGTGGAGAGACCCAGTACTTC
CASSLRKWASGSSGETQYF
>.|TRBJ2-7|14|.|TRBV11-2
TGTGCCAGCAGCTTAGGGACGGGGACCTACGAGCAGTACTTC
CASSLGTGTYEQYF
>.|TRBJ1-1|15|.|TRBV6-5
TGTGCCAGCAGTTATATAGGGAGGGGATACACTGAAGCTTTCTTT
CASSYIGRGYTEAFF
>TRBD2|TRBJ2-3|18|.|TRBV15
TGTGCCACCAGCGGATATTACCGACTAGCGGAAAGCACAGATACGCAGTATTTT
CATSGYYRLAESTDTQYF
>.|TRBJ1-1|13|.|TRBV2
TGTGCCAGCCCACTACAGGGTTCAGCTGAAGCTTTCTTT
CASPLQGSAEAFF
>TRBD2|TRBJ2-3|17|.|TRBV27
TGTGCCAGCAGTTTATTTACTAGCGGGAGCAGCACAGATACGCAGTATTTT
CASSLFTSGSSTDTQYF
>TRBD2|TRBJ2-2|15|.|TRBV10-2
TGCGCCAGCAGAGAAAGCGGGGCCAACACCGGGGAGCTGTTTTTT
CASRESGANTGELFF
>.|TRBJ2-7|15|.|TRBV7-9
TGTGCCAGCAGCTTAGTAGAGGCCAGCTCCTACGAGCAGTACTTC
CASSLVEASSYEQYF
>.|TRBJ2-5|18|.|TRBV18
TGTGCCAGCTCACCACCGGGAAGGGCTTGGGCTCCAGAGGAGACCCAGTACTTC
CASSPPGRAWAPEETQYF
>.|TRBJ2-5|16|.|TRBV9
TGTGCCAGCAGCCCACGGGGGTGGCTAGAGCAAAACACCCAGTACTTC
CASSPRGWLEQNTQYF
>.|TRBJ2-5|15|.|TRBV5-5
TGTGCCAGCAGCTCCTGGGACCGTAGGGGGGAGACCCAGTACTTC
CASSSWDRRGETQYF
>TRBD2|TRBJ2-5|15|.|TRBV6-5
TGTGCCAGCAGTCCACGGACTAGCAGACAAGAGACCCAGTACTTC
CASSPRTSRQETQYF
>TRBD2|TRBJ2-5|13|.|TRBV7-9
TGTGCCAGCGAAACTAGCGGGACAGAGACCCAGTACTTC
CASETSGTETQYF
>.|TRBJ2-5|15|.|TRBV5-1
TGCGCCAGCAGCGACATCCGGGGGGCGAAGGAGACCCAGTACTTC
CASSDIRGAKETQYF
>.|TRBJ2-7|13|.|TRBV27
TGTGCCAGCAGTTTTCAGGGTAACTACGAGCAGTACTTC
CASSFQGNYEQYF
>.|TRBJ2-7|12|.|TRBV2
TGTGCCATCGAAGTCGGGACAAAGGGGAAATACTTC
CAIEVGTKGKYF
>TRBD1|TRBJ1-3|15|.|TRBV7-9
TGTGCCAGCAGCACATGGGACAGCTCTGGAAACACCATATATTTT
CASSTWDSSGNTIYF
>.|TRBJ1-2|12|.|TRBV2
TGTGCCAGCCGGGACGGGATATATGGCTACACCTTC
CASRDGIYGYTF
>TRBD2|TRBJ2-1|12|.|TRBV28
TGTGCCACTTCGACTAGCGGGGGTTGGTGGTTCTTC
CATSTSGGWWFF
>TRBD1|TRBJ2-1|13|once|TRBV27
TGTGCCAGCAGTGCGGCTGACAGGGTGGATAAGTTCTTC
CASSAADRVDKFF
>.|TRBJ2-7|13|.|TRBV11-1
TGTGCCAGCAGCTCTGGGGATACCTACGAGCAGTACTTC
CASSSGDTYEQYF
>TRBD1|TRBJ2-7|16|once|TRBV5-5
TGTGCCAGCAGCGCCAATCCGGGACAGGGCTCCTACGAGCAGTACTTC
CASSANPGQGSYEQYF
>TRBD2|TRBJ2-1|15|.|TRBV19
TGTGCCAGTAGTTCGGGACTAGCGGGGATCAATGAGCAGTTCTTC
CASSSGLAGINEQFF
>TRBD2|TRBJ2-7|15|.|TRBV19
TGTGCCAGTAGTAAGGGGAGGGACGGAATCTACGAGCAGTACTTC
CASSKGRDGIYEQYF